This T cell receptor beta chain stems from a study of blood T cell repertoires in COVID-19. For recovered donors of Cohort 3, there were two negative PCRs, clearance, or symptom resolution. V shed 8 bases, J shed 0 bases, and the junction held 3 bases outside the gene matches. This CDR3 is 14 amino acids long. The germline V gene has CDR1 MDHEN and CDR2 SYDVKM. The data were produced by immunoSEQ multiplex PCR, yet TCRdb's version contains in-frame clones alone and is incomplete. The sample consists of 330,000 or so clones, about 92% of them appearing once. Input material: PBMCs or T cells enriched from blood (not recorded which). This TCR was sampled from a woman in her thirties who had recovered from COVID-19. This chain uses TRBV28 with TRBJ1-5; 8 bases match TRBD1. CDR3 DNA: TGTGCCAGCGGACAGGGAGATAGCAATCAGCCCCAGCATTTT. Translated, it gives CASGQGDSNQPQHF.